The clone carrying this TCR beta chain was counted once. Adults between roughly 18 and 95 years of age took part from fewer than 30 US areas. These data are taken from a study of blood T cell repertoires in COVID-19. Looking at the study overall: PBMCs, B-cell-depleted T cells, or T cells provided the cDNA or gDNA that made up the material.

The CDR3 length is 16 residues. Original processing notes: Quantification of nucleated cells was approximated via reference gene primer amplification. Assay: immunoSEQ multiplex PCR; the TCRdb copy retains only in-frame clones and omits some. V and J calls and clone size come straight from that table; D and trimming were deduced from the DNA. This sample has about 240,000 clones, with approximately 83% found just once. Sample: PBMCs or T cells enriched from blood (not recorded which). V gene TRBV21-1 combines with J gene TRBJ2-3; the table assigns TRBD1, which was not confirmed against the DNA. TRBV21-1 is an annotated pseudogene. The TCR originated in a woman in her thirties or forties with acute COVID-19. CDR3 residues: CASSTAGTESTDTQYF. In nucleotides, the CDR3 is TGTGCCAGCAGCACGGCCGGGACAGAGAGCACAGATACGCAGTATTTT.